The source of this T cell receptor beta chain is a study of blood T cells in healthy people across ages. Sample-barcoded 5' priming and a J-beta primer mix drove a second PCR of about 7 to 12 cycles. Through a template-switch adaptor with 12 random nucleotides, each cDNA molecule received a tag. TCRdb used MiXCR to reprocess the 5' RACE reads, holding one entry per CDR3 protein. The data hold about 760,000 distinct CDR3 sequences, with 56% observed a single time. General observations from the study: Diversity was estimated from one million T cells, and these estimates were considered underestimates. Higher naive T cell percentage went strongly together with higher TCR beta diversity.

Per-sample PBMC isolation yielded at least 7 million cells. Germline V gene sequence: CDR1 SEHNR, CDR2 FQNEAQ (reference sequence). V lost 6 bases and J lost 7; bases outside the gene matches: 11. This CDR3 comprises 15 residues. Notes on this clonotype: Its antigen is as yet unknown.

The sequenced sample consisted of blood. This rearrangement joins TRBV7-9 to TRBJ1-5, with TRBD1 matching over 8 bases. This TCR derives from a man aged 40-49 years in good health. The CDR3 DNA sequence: TGTGCCAGCAGACAAAGACGACAGGGGAGGCAGCCCCAGCATTTT. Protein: CASRQRRQGRQPQHF.